This T cell receptor beta chain was retrieved from a study of beta chain features in type 1 diabetes. Looking at the study overall: In age, gender and cell yields, patients were similar to healthy donors.

Sorting that relied on CD45RO/CCR7/CD25/CD127/CD95/CD27 yielded CD4+ naive, central memory, regulatory and stem cell-like memory cells. Purity of each sorted population was above 98%. In germline, CDR1 is SNHLY, CDR2 FYNNEI. The V gene end was trimmed by 10 bases and the J gene end by 4 bases; junction bases not matched to a gene: 4. The CDR3 runs 13 residues. Of the isolated RNA, all was reverse transcribed, and so the sequenced material was expressed TCRB transcripts. Using immunoSEQ multiplex PCR, the repertoire was profiled, and TCRdb retains in-frame clones only, with some absent. Of under 300,000 clones in the sample, over 11% were seen once. Findings and limits, study-wide: There were fewer insertions and more deletions at the VDJ junctions of type 1 diabetes patients. TCRB CDR3s were moderately but significantly shorter in Type 1 diabetes patients in all four CD4+ subsets.

This clone was counted only a few times. Antigen unknown. The chain has TRBV2 and TRBJ2-2, with 9 bases identical to TRBD1. The specimen sequenced was naive CD4+ T cells from blood. This receptor was taken from a man younger than 45 with type 1 diabetes. The CDR3 sequence is CATTGGGTGELFF. The CDR3, as DNA: TGTGCCACGACAGGGGGAGGCACCGGGGAGCTGTTTTTT. The variable domain in full, with the rest retrieved from reference TRBV2 and TRBJ2-2, is EPEVTQTPSHQVTQMGQEVILRCVPISNHLYFYWYRQILGQKVEFLVSFYNNEISEKSEIFDDQFSVERPDGSNFTLKIRSTKLEDSAMYFCATTGGGTGELFFGEGSRLTVL.